What follows describes a single T cell receptor (beta chain). Its antigen is undetermined. These data originate in a study of T cell repertoires in cytomegalovirus infection. Across the whole study: As its CMV epitopes, the study selected recently identified HLA-C-restricted and well-studied HLA-B-restricted targets. Based on public TCR beta signatures, there were indications of CMV infection and of a matching HLA type. Study-level findings and limits: Within the response measured ex vivo, HLA-C-restricted CMV-specific TCR beta clonotypes were dominant. Accumulated public TCR beta family frequency recognized individuals carrying CMV together with the relevant HLA.

V was clipped by 1 base and J by 3 bases; unmatched bases: 7. The CDR3 consists of 16 residues. CDR1 is KGHDR and CDR2 is SFDVKD in the germline V gene. One entry per CDR3 protein, called by TCRdb with MiXCR from the reads. There are 200,000 to 250,000 distinct CDR3 sequences in the sample; 35% to 45% occur only once, and 59% lies in the top ten. Sequenced material: CD8+ T cells from cultured PBMCs, taken from culture after CMV antigen stimulation. The chain joins TRBV24-1 to TRBJ2-5, with 7 bases lining up with TRBD1. This receptor was taken from a human donor in good health (CMV status not recorded). Some clones in this sample may be carry-over from other donors' samples. The CDR3 sequence is CATSDFNRGFKETQYF. The CDR3 DNA is TGTGCCACCAGTGATTTCAACAGGGGTTTTAAAGAGACCCAGTACTTC.